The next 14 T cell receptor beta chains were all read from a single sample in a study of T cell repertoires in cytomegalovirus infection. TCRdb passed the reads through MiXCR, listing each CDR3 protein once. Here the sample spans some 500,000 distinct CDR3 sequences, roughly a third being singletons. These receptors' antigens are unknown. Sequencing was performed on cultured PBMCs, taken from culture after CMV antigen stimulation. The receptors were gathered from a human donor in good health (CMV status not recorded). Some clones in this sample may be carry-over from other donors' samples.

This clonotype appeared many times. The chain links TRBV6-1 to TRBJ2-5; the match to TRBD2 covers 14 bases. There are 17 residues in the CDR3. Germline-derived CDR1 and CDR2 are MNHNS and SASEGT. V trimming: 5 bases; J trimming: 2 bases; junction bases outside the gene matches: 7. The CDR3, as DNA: TGTGCCAGCAGTTATGGACTAGCGGGAGGCGGGCAAGAGACCCAGTACTTC. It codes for CASSYGLAGGGQETQYF.

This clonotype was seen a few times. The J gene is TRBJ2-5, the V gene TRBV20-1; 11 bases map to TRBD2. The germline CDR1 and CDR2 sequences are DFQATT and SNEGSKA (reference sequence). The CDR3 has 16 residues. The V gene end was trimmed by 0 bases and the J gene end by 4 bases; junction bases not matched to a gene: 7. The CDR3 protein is CSARDLLAGVLETQYF. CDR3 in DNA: TGCAGTGCTAGAGATTTACTAGCGGGAGTTTTAGAGACCCAGTACTTC.

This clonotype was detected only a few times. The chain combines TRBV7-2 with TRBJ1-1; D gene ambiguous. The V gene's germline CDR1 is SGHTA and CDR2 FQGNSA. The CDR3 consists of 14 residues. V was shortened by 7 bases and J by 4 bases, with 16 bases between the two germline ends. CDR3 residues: CASTRSLGLTEAFF. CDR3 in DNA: TGTGCCAGCACCCGCTCTTTAGGTCTCACTGAAGCTTTCTTT.

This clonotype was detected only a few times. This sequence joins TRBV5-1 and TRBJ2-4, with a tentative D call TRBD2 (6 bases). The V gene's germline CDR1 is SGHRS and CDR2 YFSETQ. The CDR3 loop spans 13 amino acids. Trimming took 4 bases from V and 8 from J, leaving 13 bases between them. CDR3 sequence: CASSRRGSDIQYF. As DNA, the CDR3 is TGCGCCAGCAGCAGGCGGGGCAGTGACATTCAGTACTTC.

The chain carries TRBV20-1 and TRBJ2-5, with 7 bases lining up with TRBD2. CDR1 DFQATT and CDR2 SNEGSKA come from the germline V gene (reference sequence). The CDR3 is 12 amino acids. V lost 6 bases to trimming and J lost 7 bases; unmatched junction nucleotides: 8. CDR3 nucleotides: TGCAGTGCCCCCGCGACGGGGGGGACCCAGTACTTC. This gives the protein CSAPATGGTQYF.

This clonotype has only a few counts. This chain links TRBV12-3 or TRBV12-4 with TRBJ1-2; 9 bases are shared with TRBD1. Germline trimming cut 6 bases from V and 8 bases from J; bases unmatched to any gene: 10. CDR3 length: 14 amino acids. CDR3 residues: CASRGGQGLGGYTF. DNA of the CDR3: TGTGCCAGCAGGGGGGGACAGGGCCTGGGCGGCTACACCTTC.

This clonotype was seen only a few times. The CDR3 DNA is TGCGCCAGCAGCCAAGATCGGTCAGCGAACACTGAAGCTTTCTTT. This translates into CASSQDRSANTEAFF. The rearrangement links TRBV4-3 to TRBJ1-1, with D unresolved. V was pared by 0 bases and J by 1 base, with 9 bases between. Germline-derived CDR1 and CDR2 are LGHNA and YSLEER. The CDR3 is 15 residues long.

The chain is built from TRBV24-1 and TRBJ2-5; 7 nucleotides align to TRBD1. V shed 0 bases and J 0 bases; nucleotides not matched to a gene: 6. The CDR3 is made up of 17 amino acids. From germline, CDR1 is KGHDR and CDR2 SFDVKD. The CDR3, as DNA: TGTGCCACCAGTGATTTGCCCCTCGGACAGGACCAAGAGACCCAGTACTTC. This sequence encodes CATSDLPLGQDQETQYF.

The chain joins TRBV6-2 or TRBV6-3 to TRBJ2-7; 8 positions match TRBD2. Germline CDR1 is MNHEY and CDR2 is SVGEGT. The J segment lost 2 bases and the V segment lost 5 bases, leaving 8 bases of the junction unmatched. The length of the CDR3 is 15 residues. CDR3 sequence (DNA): TGTGCCAGCAGTCGCATAGCGGGACGACCCTACGAGCAGTACTTC. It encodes CASSRIAGRPYEQYF.

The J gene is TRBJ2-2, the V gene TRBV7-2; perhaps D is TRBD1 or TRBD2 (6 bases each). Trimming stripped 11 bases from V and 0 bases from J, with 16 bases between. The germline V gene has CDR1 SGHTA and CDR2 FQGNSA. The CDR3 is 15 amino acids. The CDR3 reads CAGDSGTTNTGELFF. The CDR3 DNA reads TGTGCCGGGGACTCCGGGACAACGAACACCGGGGAGCTGTTTTTT.

The CDR3 sequence: CASSPSIYEQYV. In DNA form, the CDR3 reads TGTGCCAGCAGCCCGTCGATCTACGAGCAGTACGTC. The gene calls are TRBV2 and TRBJ2-7; D gene uncertain. There are 12 residues in the CDR3. From germline, CDR1 is SNHLY and CDR2 FYNNEI. The V end lost 6 bases, the J end lost 3 bases, and 9 bases lay between the germline ends.

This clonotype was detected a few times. The CDR3 DNA sequence: TGTGCCAGCAGTGAGACTAGGACGGGGACCCAGTACTTC. It encodes CASSETRTGTQYF. The chain uses TRBV2 and TRBJ2-5, with D possibly matching TRBD2 (6 bases). This CDR3 contains 13 residues. Germline V gives CDR1 SNHLY, CDR2 FYNNEI. Trimming shortened V by 3 bases and J by 7 bases, and 12 bases separated the two germline ends.

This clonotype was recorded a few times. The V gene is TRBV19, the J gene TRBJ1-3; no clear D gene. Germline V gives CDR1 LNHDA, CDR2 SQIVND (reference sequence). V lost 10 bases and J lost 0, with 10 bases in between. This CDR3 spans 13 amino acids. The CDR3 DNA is TGTGCCACCCGTATTCTCTCTGGAAACACCATATATTTT. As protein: CATRILSGNTIYF.

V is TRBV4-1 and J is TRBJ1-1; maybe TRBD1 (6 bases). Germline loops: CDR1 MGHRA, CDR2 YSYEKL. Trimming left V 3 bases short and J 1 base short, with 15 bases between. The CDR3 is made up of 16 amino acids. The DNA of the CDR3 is TGCGCCAGCAGCCAGGGGAGGGGGGCCGCGAACACTGAAGCTTTCTTT. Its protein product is CASSQGRGAANTEAFF.